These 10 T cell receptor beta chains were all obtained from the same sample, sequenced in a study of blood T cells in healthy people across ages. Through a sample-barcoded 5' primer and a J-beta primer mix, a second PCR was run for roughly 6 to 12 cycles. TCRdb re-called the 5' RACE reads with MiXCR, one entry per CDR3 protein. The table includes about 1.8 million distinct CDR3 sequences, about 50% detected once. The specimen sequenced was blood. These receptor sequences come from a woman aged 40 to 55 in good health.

Here the CDR3 DNA reads TGTGCCAGCAGTGGGAACAGGGTACCCAATCAGCCCCAGCATTTT. Encoded protein: CASSGNRVPNQPQHF. V usage is TRBV6-1 and J usage is TRBJ1-5; possibly TRBD1 for D (6 bases). Trimming pared 4 bases from V and 3 bases from J, leaving 13 bases between. The CDR3 runs to 15 residues. Germline-derived CDR1 and CDR2 are MNHNS and SASEGT.

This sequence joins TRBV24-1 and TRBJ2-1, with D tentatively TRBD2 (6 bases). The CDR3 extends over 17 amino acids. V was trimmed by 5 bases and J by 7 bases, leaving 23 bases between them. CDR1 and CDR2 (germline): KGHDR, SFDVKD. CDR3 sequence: CATSVRGGQEGWNEQFF. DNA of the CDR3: TGTGCCACCAGTGTCCGGGGCGGGCAGGAGGGTTGGAATGAGCAGTTCTTC.

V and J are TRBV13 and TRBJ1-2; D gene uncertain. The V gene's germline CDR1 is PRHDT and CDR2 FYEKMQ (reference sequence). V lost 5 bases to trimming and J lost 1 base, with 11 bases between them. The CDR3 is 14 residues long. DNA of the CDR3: TGTGCCAGCAGCGTAAGGCCGGTTAACTATGGCTACACCTTC. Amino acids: CASSVRPVNYGYTF.

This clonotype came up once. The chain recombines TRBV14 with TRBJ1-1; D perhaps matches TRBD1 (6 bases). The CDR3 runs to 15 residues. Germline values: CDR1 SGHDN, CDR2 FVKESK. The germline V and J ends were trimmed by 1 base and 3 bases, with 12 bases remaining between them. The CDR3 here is CASSQAEGGYTEAFF. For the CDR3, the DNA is TGTGCCAGCAGCCAAGCTGAGGGGGGGTACACTGAAGCTTTCTTT.

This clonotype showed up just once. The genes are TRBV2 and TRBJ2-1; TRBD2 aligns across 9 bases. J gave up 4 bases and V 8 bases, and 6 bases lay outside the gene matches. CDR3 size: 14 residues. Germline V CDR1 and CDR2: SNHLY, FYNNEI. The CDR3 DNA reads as TGTGCCAGCGTAAGACTAGCGGTTTACAATGAGCAGTTCTTC. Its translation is CASVRLAVYNEQFF.

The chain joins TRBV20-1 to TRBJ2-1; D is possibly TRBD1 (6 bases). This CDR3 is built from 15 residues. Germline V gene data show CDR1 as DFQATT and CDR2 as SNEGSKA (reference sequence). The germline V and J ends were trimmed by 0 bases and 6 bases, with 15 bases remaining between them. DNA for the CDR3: TGCAGTGCTAGAGAGCTTGCAGGGGTGGGCAATGAGCAGTTCTTC. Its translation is CSARELAGVGNEQFF.

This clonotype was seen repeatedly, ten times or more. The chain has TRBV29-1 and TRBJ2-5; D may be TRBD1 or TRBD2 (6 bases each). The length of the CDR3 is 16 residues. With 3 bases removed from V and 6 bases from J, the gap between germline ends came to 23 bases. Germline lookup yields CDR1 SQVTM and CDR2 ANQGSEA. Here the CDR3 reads CSVEFLARGPKQTQYF. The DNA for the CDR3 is TGCAGCGTTGAGTTTCTCGCCCGGGGGCCCAAGCAGACCCAGTACTTC.

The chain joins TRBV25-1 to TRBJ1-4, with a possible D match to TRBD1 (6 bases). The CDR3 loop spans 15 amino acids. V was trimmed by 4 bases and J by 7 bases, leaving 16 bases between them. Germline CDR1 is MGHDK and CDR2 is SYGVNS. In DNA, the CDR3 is TGTGCCAGCAGTGCCCGAGGGGGACCCCTTGAAAAACTGTTTTTT. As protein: CASSARGGPLEKLFF.

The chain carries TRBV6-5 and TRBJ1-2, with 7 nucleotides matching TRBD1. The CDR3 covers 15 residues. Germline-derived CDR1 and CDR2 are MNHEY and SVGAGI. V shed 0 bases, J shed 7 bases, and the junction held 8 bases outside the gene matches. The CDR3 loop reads CASSYSDRPIPGYTF. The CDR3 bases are TGTGCCAGCAGTTACTCGGACAGGCCGATACCTGGCTACACCTTC.

The CDR3: CASSSRSNGWNTDTQYF. The CDR3 DNA sequence: TGTGCCAGCAGCTCCCGGTCGAACGGGTGGAACACAGATACGCAGTATTTT. The chain carries TRBV7-2 and TRBJ2-3; D remains unclear. The germline CDR1 and CDR2 sequences are SGHTA and FQGNSA. The CDR3 runs to 17 residues. V was pared by 4 bases and J by 2 bases, with 19 bases between.